This entry lists 27 T cell receptor beta chains sequenced from one sample in a study of T cells in localized non-small cell lung cancer. The data were produced by immunoSEQ multiplex PCR, yet TCRdb's version contains in-frame clones alone and is incomplete. The sample carries some 1,500 clones, over 20% recorded once. Material: lung tumor tissue, obtained before any cancer treatment. Receptors were obtained from a male donor aged 60 or over with stage II squamous cell lung carcinoma.

This clone was detected only a few times. The V call is TRBV6-8, the J call TRBJ2-7; the D call may be TRBD1 or TRBD2 (6 bases each). CDR1 is MNHGY and CDR2 is SAAAGT in the germline V gene. This CDR3 spans 14 amino acids. The V end lost 8 bases, the J end lost 4 bases, and 18 bases lay between the germline ends. In DNA form, the CDR3 reads TGTGCCAGCTGGGGGGCTCAGGGAAGTTACGAGCAGTACTTC. Protein: CASWGAQGSYEQYF.

The rearrangement uses TRBV11-3 and TRBJ1-4; 9 positions match TRBD1. Germline CDR1 and CDR2: SGHNT and YENEEA. The CDR3 covers 16 residues. Trimming removed 5 bases from V and 8 bases from J; junction bases left unmatched: 12. The CDR3, as DNA: TGTGCCAGCAGCCTAACCACCGGGACAGGGCGAGAAAAACTGTTTTTT. It yields the protein CASSLTTGTGREKLFF.

This clone has only a few counts. The chain links TRBV11-3 to TRBJ2-5; tentatively, D is TRBD1 (6 bases). Germline values: CDR1 SGHNT, CDR2 YENEEA. V was pared by 3 bases and J by 1 base, with 9 bases between. CDR3 length: 14 amino acids. The CDR3 nucleotides are TGTGCCAGCAGCTTGGGCAGGGGCCAAGAGACCCAGTACTTC. Its protein product is CASSLGRGQETQYF.

By proportion, this clone is medium-sized. This chain links TRBV11-3 with TRBJ2-7; no clear D. The ends were cut back, 0 bases at V and 2 bases at J, with 8 bases in the middle. Germline V lookup: CDR1 SGHNT, CDR2 YENEEA. The CDR3 is 14 residues long. The CDR3 DNA reads as TGTGCCAGCAGCTTAGAAGTCCAGGCCTACGAGCAGTACTTC. Residues: CASSLEVQAYEQYF.

By share, this clone counts as large. The rearrangement links TRBV11-3 to TRBJ1-1; TRBD1 agrees at 7 bases. CDR1 SGHNT and CDR2 YENEEA come from the germline V gene. The V segment lost 5 bases and the J segment 6 bases; nucleotides outside the gene matches: 12. The CDR3 sequence is 15 residues long. The CDR3 reads CASSLGSGGGAEAFF. The DNA of the CDR3 is TGTGCCAGCAGCCTAGGGTCAGGGGGAGGGGCTGAAGCTTTCTTT.

This clone was picked up a small number of times. CDR3 nucleotide sequence: TGTGCCAGCAGCTTGGGGGCTAAACGTGATACTGAAGCTTTCTTT. Amino acid sequence: CASSLGAKRDTEAFF. The V gene is TRBV7-6, the J gene TRBJ1-1; possible D gene TRBD1, 6 bases. Germline CDR1 reads SGHVS; CDR2 reads FNYEAQ. V shed 3 bases and J shed 5 bases, with 16 bases lying between them. This CDR3 has 15 amino acids.

The chain couples TRBV13 to TRBJ2-5, with 9 bases fitting TRBD2. The J segment lost 2 bases and the V segment lost 6 bases, leaving 10 bases of the junction unmatched. CDR3 size: 16 residues. The germline gives CDR1 PRHDT, CDR2 FYEKMQ (reference sequence). The CDR3 spells CASSSLAGLGQETQYF. The CDR3 nucleotides read TGTGCCAGCAGTTCCCTAGCGGGGCTCGGACAAGAGACCCAGTACTTC.

By frequency in the sample, this clone is medium-sized. The chain uses TRBV11-3 and TRBJ1-2; no clear D gene. This CDR3 has 14 amino acids. Germline CDR1 SGHNT, CDR2 YENEEA. Trimming left V 5 bases short and J 0 bases short, with 10 bases between. CDR3 coding DNA: TGTGCCAGCAGCCAGAATACAGCTAACTATGGCTACACCTTC. It encodes CASSQNTANYGYTF. Full variable domain (outside the CDR3, taken from reference TRBV11-3 and TRBJ1-2): EAGVVQSPRYKIIEKKQPVAFWCNPISGHNTLYWYLQNLGQGPELLIRYENEEAVDDSQLPKDRFSAERLKGVDSTLKIQPAELGDSAVYLCASSQNTANYGYTFGSGTRLTVV.

The chain recombines TRBV5-1 with TRBJ2-2; 7 bases map to TRBD2. The V and J ends lost 7 bases and 2 bases, in that order; junction bases with no gene match: 8. The CDR3 has 15 residues. Germline loops: CDR1 SGHRS, CDR2 YFSETQ. This CDR3 is CASGSGGLNTGELFF. CDR3 sequence (DNA): TGCGCCAGCGGCTCGGGGGGACTCAACACCGGGGAGCTGTTTTTT.

The rearrangement joins TRBV29-1 to TRBJ1-1, with a possible D match to TRBD1 (5 bases). This CDR3 is built from 14 residues. The V gene's germline CDR1 is SQVTM and CDR2 ANQGSEA. V dropped 2 bases and J dropped 4 bases, with 14 bases sitting between them. CDR3 DNA sequence: TGCAGCGTTGAAAGAGGCGGGGGGGGCACTGAAGCTTTCTTT. As protein: CSVERGGGGTEAFF.

The chain couples TRBV18 to TRBJ2-1, with D possibly being TRBD1 (6 bases). Trimming pared 0 bases from V and 8 bases from J, leaving 14 bases between. The germline V gene encodes CDR1 KGHSH and CDR2 LQKENI. This CDR3 contains 15 residues. CDR3 sequence reads: CASSPPVDRIYEQFF. CDR3 bases: TGTGCCAGCTCACCACCGGTCGACAGGATCTATGAGCAGTTCTTC.

This clone has a handful of counts. The chain is built from TRBV6-8 and TRBJ1-1; weak D call: TRBD1 (5 bases). Trimming took 7 bases from V and 4 from J, leaving 13 bases between them. The CDR3 runs to 13 residues. In germline, CDR1 is MNHGY, CDR2 SAAAGT. The DNA for the CDR3 is TGTGCCAGCATCTCCGGGGGTACCACTGAAGCTTTCTTT. Protein product: CASISGGTTEAFF.

The chain uses TRBV18 and TRBJ1-6; D remains ambiguous. Trimming left V 3 bases short and J 0 bases short, with 21 bases between. The CDR3 runs to 20 residues. CDR1 and CDR2 (germline): KGHSH, LQKENI. CDR3 DNA: TGTGCCAGCTCACCGAACCCCTATGGCAGATACAACTCCTATAATTCACCCCTCCACTTT. It translates to CASSPNPYGRYNSYNSPLHF.

The genes are TRBV18 and TRBJ1-2, with 8 bases lining up with TRBD1. Looked up from germline, CDR1 is KGHSH and CDR2 is LQKENI. V dropped 6 bases and J dropped 8; count of bases not matched to a gene: 8. This CDR3 spans 13 amino acids. Written as DNA, the CDR3 is TGTGCCAGCTCGCCAGAGACAGGGGACGGCTACACCTTC. Translating it yields CASSPETGDGYTF. Full variable domain (remainder filled in from reference TRBV18 and TRBJ1-2): NAGVMQNPRHLVRRRGQEARLRCSPMKGHSHVYWYRQLPEEGLKFMVYLQKENIIDESGMPKERFSAEFPKEGPSILRIQQVVRGDSAAYFCASSPETGDGYTFGSGTRLTVV.

This sequence joins TRBV30 and TRBJ2-2, with unresolved D. Trimming left V 5 bases short and J 6 bases short, with 7 bases between. Germline V gives CDR1 GTSNPN, CDR2 SVGIG (reference sequence). The CDR3 consists of 11 residues. The CDR3, as DNA: TGTGCCTGGGAGGCCGCCGGGGAGCTGTTTTTT. This codes for CAWEAAGELFF.

The J gene is TRBJ1-4, the V gene TRBV19; 10 nucleotides line up with TRBD1. The V segment lost 3 bases and the J segment 5 bases; nucleotides outside the gene matches: 0. CDR1 and CDR2 from the germline V gene are LNHDA and SQIVND (reference sequence). This CDR3 has 14 amino acids. The CDR3 region is CASSMGQGNEKLFF. Written as DNA, the CDR3 is TGTGCCAGTAGTATGGGACAGGGGAATGAAAAACTGTTTTTT. Full variable domain (remainder filled in from reference TRBV19 and TRBJ1-4): DGGITQSPKYLFRKEGQNVTLSCEQNLNHDAMYWYRQDPGQGLRLIYYSQIVNDFQKGDIAEGYSVSREKKESFPLTVTSAQKNPTAFYLCASSMGQGNEKLFFGSGTQLSVL.

This clone has a handful of counts. The rearrangement links TRBV9 to TRBJ1-1; D may be TRBD1 (5 bases). The CDR3 is made up of 16 amino acids. Germline V CDR1 and CDR2: SGDLS, YYNGEE. V was pared by 1 base and J by 3 bases, with 16 bases between. The CDR3 reads CASSVLGAGSHTEAFF. The CDR3 DNA reads TGTGCCAGCAGCGTACTAGGGGCTGGGTCCCACACTGAAGCTTTCTTT.

J is TRBJ1-3 and V is TRBV18, with TRBD1 matching over 7 bases. Germline V gene sequence: CDR1 KGHSH, CDR2 LQKENI. There are 15 residues in the CDR3. Unmatched junction bases numbered 2, after V lost 3 bases and J lost 0 bases. The DNA of the CDR3 is TGTGCCAGCTCACCGCAGGGGGACTCTGGAAACACCATATATTTT. Its protein product is CASSPQGDSGNTIYF.

The chain employs TRBV6-8 and TRBJ1-2; D remains unclear. This CDR3 is 13 amino acids long. Germline CDR1 reads MNHGY; CDR2 reads SAAAGT. The germline V and J ends were trimmed by 10 bases and 3 bases, with 15 bases remaining between them. The CDR3 region has the DNA TGTGCCACCGCCCCGGACGACTACTATGGCTACACCTTC. This translates into CATAPDDYYGYTF.

CDR3 residues: CASSLEPDSGNTIYF. For the CDR3, the DNA is TGCGCCAGCAGCTTGGAGCCGGACTCTGGAAACACCATATATTTT. The chain recombines TRBV5-1 with TRBJ1-3; D unclear. The germline gives CDR1 SGHRS, CDR2 YFSETQ. The CDR3 is 15 residues long. V lost 0 bases and J lost 0, with 7 bases in between.

In its sample, this clone is medium-sized. The chain joins TRBV11-3 to TRBJ1-5; D gene unclear. Germline V CDR1 and CDR2: SGHNT, YENEEA. This CDR3 is built from 15 residues. Trimming cost V 1 base and J 6 bases, with 13 bases left between them. The CDR3 region has the DNA TGTGCCAGCAGCTTAGGGTACGGTTCGGGTCAGCCCCAGCATTTT. Protein product: CASSLGYGSGQPQHF. Variable domain in full (rest from reference TRBV11-3 and TRBJ1-5): EAGVVQSPRYKIIEKKQPVAFWCNPISGHNTLYWYLQNLGQGPELLIRYENEEAVDDSQLPKDRFSAERLKGVDSTLKIQPAELGDSAVYLCASSLGYGSGQPQHFGDGTRLSIL.

V gene TRBV10-3 combines with J gene TRBJ2-1, with D perhaps matching TRBD1 (5 bases). The CDR3 totals 15 residues. Looked up from germline, CDR1 is ENHRY and CDR2 is SYGVKD. V lost 2 bases to trimming and J lost 8 bases, with 16 bases between them. The CDR3 DNA is TGTGCCATCAGTGAGGGGCAGGGATTTAGGCATGAGCAGTTCTTC. Translated, it gives CAISEGQGFRHEQFF.

This clone has more than one count but fewer than ten. The rearrangement uses TRBV2 and TRBJ1-2, with a weak D call TRBD1 (5 bases). CDR1 is SNHLY, CDR2 FYNNEI, per germline. Trimming removed 4 bases from V and 6 bases from J, with 12 bases in between. The CDR3 consists of 13 residues. The CDR3: CASSVTGADGYTF. CDR3 nucleotide sequence: TGTGCCAGCAGTGTCACAGGTGCGGATGGCTACACCTTC.

The chain employs TRBV15 and TRBJ1-2; no definite D call. V dropped 1 base and J dropped 8 bases, with 17 bases sitting between them. Germline V gene sequence: CDR1 LNHNV, CDR2 YYDKDF (reference sequence). This CDR3 comprises 15 residues. The CDR3 sequence: CATSRGGEGYYGYTF. Written as DNA, the CDR3 is TGTGCCACCAGCAGAGGCGGGGAAGGATATTACGGCTACACCTTC.

The chain combines TRBV6-8 with TRBJ1-2, with a possible D match to TRBD1 (5 bases). This CDR3 region has 13 residues. From germline, CDR1 is MNHGY and CDR2 SAAAGT. V lost 2 bases to trimming and J lost 6 bases, with 10 bases between them. The CDR3 DNA follows: TGTGCCAGCAGTTACAGGGGTAGGAATGGCTACACCTTC. It is translated as CASSYRGRNGYTF.

Here the CDR3 reads CASSYTTGTKTEAFF. The CDR3 DNA reads as TGTGCCAGCAGTTATACGACCGGGACGAAGACTGAAGCTTTCTTT. V usage is TRBV6-8 and J usage is TRBJ1-1; the D gene is possibly TRBD1 (5 bases). The CDR3 consists of 15 residues. The V and J ends lost 3 bases and 5 bases respectively, with 16 bases between them. The germline gives CDR1 MNHGY, CDR2 SAAAGT.

This chain connects TRBV7-2 to TRBJ2-5; D is uncertain. Trimming cost V 2 bases and J 1 base, with 5 bases left between them. This CDR3 is built from 13 residues. Germline loops: CDR1 SGHTA, CDR2 FQGNSA. The CDR3: CASSLTRQETQYF. CDR3 DNA sequence: TGTGCCAGCAGCTTAACTCGCCAAGAGACCCAGTACTTC.